This TCR beta chain is from a study of blood T cell repertoires in COVID-19. Study-wide background: PBMCs, B-cell-depleted T cells, or T cells were the source of the cDNA or gDNA that made up the material.

While infection was still active, Seattle patients were enrolled and then followed longitudinally. Original analysis: Cell counts per sample came from amplifying reference gene primers. Only in-frame clones appear in the TCRdb table, and some are missing; sequencing was by immunoSEQ multiplex PCR. That table supplies the V and J calls and clone size; D and trimming were determined from the DNA. The data show roughly 570,000 clones, with roughly nine tenths seen just once and roughly 8% held by the top ten. Germline V gene data show CDR1 as SNHLY and CDR2 as FYNNEI. V trimming: 7 bases; J trimming: 3 bases; junction bases outside the gene matches: 7. This CDR3 has 15 amino acids.

The receptor comes from a woman aged 50 to 60 with COVID-19, enrolled during active disease. The specimen was peripheral blood. The chain has TRBV2 and TRBJ1-2, with 11 bases that match TRBD1. The CDR3 here is CASNDPGQGDYGYTF. The CDR3 DNA is TGTGCCAGCAACGACCCGGGACAGGGGGACTATGGCTACACCTTC.